These 19 T cell receptor beta chains were all obtained from the same sample, sequenced in a study of beta chain features in type 1 diabetes. Study results and caveats: Patients with Type 1 diabetes showed moderately but significantly shorter TCRB CDR3s in all four CD4+ subsets.

Since all of the isolated RNA was reverse transcribed, expressed TCRB transcripts were what got sequenced. Clones were sequenced by immunoSEQ multiplex PCR, and TCRdb holds only the in-frame ones, with some missing. The table records over 150,000 clones, about 9.4% of them present only once. Antigens for these TCRs are unknown. Input material: central memory CD4+ T cells from blood. The receptors here all came from a man aged 25-45 years with type 1 diabetes.

The chain has TRBV28 and TRBJ1-2, with D maybe TRBD1 (6 bases). The CDR3 has 13 residues. The ends were cut back, 8 bases at V and 4 bases at J, with 14 bases in the middle. CDR1 is MDHEN and CDR2 is SYDVKM in the germline V gene. This CDR3 reads CASFGGKGYGYTF. Here the CDR3 DNA reads TGTGCCAGCTTTGGGGGCAAGGGCTATGGCTACACCTTC.

The chain employs TRBV4-3 and TRBJ1-3, with D unresolved. Germline V gene lookup returns CDR1 LGHNA and CDR2 YSLEER. The CDR3 covers 15 residues. V lost 5 bases to trimming and J lost 4 bases, with 15 bases between them. The CDR3 loop reads CASSYESVQGNTIYF. The CDR3, as DNA: TGCGCCAGCAGCTATGAGTCGGTACAGGGAAACACCATATATTTT.

This clone was seen only a few times. The V call is TRBV6-6, the J call TRBJ2-5; D gene uncertain. The CDR3 is 14 amino acids. Germline loops: CDR1 MNHNY, CDR2 SVGAGI (reference sequence). The V end lost 2 bases, the J end lost 5 bases, and 12 bases lay between the germline ends. CDR3 coding DNA: TGTGCCAGCAGTTACGGATCCCGGGTTGAGACCCAGTACTTC. This codes for CASSYGSRVETQYF.

The chain couples TRBV28 to TRBJ2-5; D uncertain. The CDR3 loop spans 12 amino acids. CDR1 and CDR2 (germline): MDHEN, SYDVKM. The V end lost 3 bases, the J end lost 4 bases, and 6 bases lay between the germline ends. CDR3 residues: CASSFGSETQYF. In nucleotides, the CDR3 is TGTGCCAGCAGTTTCGGGTCAGAGACCCAGTACTTC. Together with reference TRBV28 and TRBJ2-5, the CDR3 gives the full variable domain: DVKVTQSSRYLVKRTGEKVFLECVQDMDHENMFWYRQDPGLGLRLIYFSYDVKMKEKGDIPEGYSVSREKKERFSLILESASTNQTSMYLCASSFGSETQYFGPGTRLLVL.

This clone was picked up a small number of times. This chain uses TRBV14 with TRBJ2-3; no clear D. Germline lookup yields CDR1 SGHDN and CDR2 FVKESK. Trimming cost V 2 bases and J 7 bases, with 10 bases left between them. The CDR3 runs to 13 residues. The CDR3 region is CASSQRLVHTQYF. The CDR3 DNA is TGTGCCAGCAGCCAAAGGCTAGTTCATACGCAGTATTTT.

The gene calls are TRBV7-3 and TRBJ2-3, with 11 bases that match TRBD1. Germline values: CDR1 SGHTA, CDR2 FQGTGA. This CDR3 is built from 17 residues. V shed 2 bases and J 3 bases; nucleotides not matched to a gene: 7. In nucleotides, the CDR3 is TGTGCCAGCAGCTTAGGAGCCGGGACAGGGGGAACAGATACGCAGTATTTT. It encodes CASSLGAGTGGTDTQYF. The entire variable domain, with the rest obtained from reference TRBV7-3 and TRBJ2-3, is as follows: GAGVSQTPSNKVTEKGKYVELRCDPISGHTALYWYRQSLGQGPEFLIYFQGTGAADDSGLPNDRFFAVRPEGSVSTLKIQRTERGDSAVYLCASSLGAGTGGTDTQYFGPGTRLTVL.

This clone was found a few times. The V gene is TRBV6-5, the J gene TRBJ1-1; a weak D match, TRBD1 (6 bases). The germline V gene has CDR1 MNHEY and CDR2 SVGAGI. This CDR3 contains 12 residues. Between the trimmed V and J ends, which lost 2 bases and 12 bases, there was a span of 13 bases. CDR3 in amino acids: CASSYPRQGTFF. CDR3 DNA: TGTGCCAGCAGTTACCCTAGGCAGGGGACTTTCTTT.

As regards this clone: At the DNA level, this CDR3 is encoded by other sequences in the same sample as well. The V and J genes are TRBV28 and TRBJ1-2; a possible D gene is TRBD1 (5 bases). The CDR3 sequence is 12 residues long. Germline V gene data show CDR1 as MDHEN and CDR2 as SYDVKM. Trimming pared 6 bases from V and 3 bases from J, leaving 8 bases between. This chain's CDR3 is CASSLQDYGYTF. In nucleotides, the CDR3 is TGTGCCAGCAGCCTACAGGACTATGGCTACACCTTC.

This clone appeared a few times. The chain is built from TRBV11-2 and TRBJ2-2, with D uncertain. In germline, CDR1 is SGHAT, CDR2 FQNNGV. The CDR3 contains 15 residues. V lost 6 bases and J lost 0, with 11 bases in between. CDR3 residues: CASRLQRTNTGELFF. DNA of the CDR3: TGTGCCAGCAGATTACAGAGGACGAACACCGGGGAGCTGTTTTTT.

This clone was picked up a small number of times. The rearrangement links TRBV30 to TRBJ1-5; D is unclear. Germline CDR1 GTSNPN, CDR2 SVGIG (reference sequence). The CDR3 has 14 residues. V lost 0 bases and J 3 bases, leaving 9 bases between the germline ends. CDR3 DNA sequence: TGTGCCTGGAGTGTGGGCAGTCTCAATCAGCCCCAGCATTTT. Its protein is CAWSVGSLNQPQHF.

This clone has a handful of counts. The chain joins TRBV11-3 to TRBJ2-3; no clear D. This CDR3 contains 14 residues. V was clipped by 1 base and J by 2 bases, with 7 bases between them. Germline values: CDR1 SGHNT, CDR2 YENEEA. CDR3 DNA sequence: TGTGCCAGCAGCTTAGGCGGAGACACAGATACGCAGTATTTT. It yields the protein CASSLGGDTDTQYF.

The sample holds a few counts of this clone. The chain employs TRBV2 and TRBJ1-2; D might be TRBD1 (6 bases). Trimming took off 5 bases at V and 4 bases at J, with 14 bases between the two ends. CDR1 and CDR2 from the germline V gene are SNHLY and FYNNEI. The CDR3 covers 14 residues. The CDR3 is CASSPDSFTYGYTF. CDR3 bases: TGTGCCAGCAGTCCGGACAGTTTTACCTATGGCTACACCTTC.

The V call is TRBV7-2, the J call TRBJ1-2, with D possibly TRBD1 on 6 matching bases. Germline CDR1 reads SGHTA; CDR2 reads FQGNSA. V was trimmed by 4 bases and J by 8 bases, leaving 11 bases between them. The length of the CDR3 is 12 residues. This chain's CDR3 is CASSSPDRGYTF. The CDR3 DNA follows: TGTGCCAGCAGCTCACCCGACAGGGGCTACACCTTC.

The V call is TRBV5-1, the J call TRBJ2-1; D is possibly TRBD1 (6 bases). Deletions cut 0 bases from V and 7 bases from J, with 11 bases between. This CDR3 is 14 amino acids long. The germline CDR1 and CDR2 sequences are SGHRS and YFSETQ. CDR3 sequence reads: CASSLDGRGNEQFF. The CDR3 nucleotides read TGCGCCAGCAGCTTGGACGGCAGGGGAAATGAGCAGTTCTTC.

As for this clone: The same CDR3 can be traced to other DNA sequences in this sample. The chain links TRBV5-1 to TRBJ2-1, with a possible D match to TRBD2 (6 bases). There are 13 residues in the CDR3. V was trimmed by 0 bases and J by 6 bases, leaving 7 bases between them. CDR1 SGHRS and CDR2 YFSETQ come from the germline V gene. CDR3 in amino acids: CASSLVGGNEQFF. The CDR3 DNA follows: TGCGCCAGCAGCTTGGTGGGGGGCAATGAGCAGTTCTTC.

The rearrangement joins TRBV7-2 to TRBJ2-1; 16 nucleotides line up with TRBD2. The length of the CDR3 is 18 residues. The V gene end was trimmed by 5 bases and the J gene end by 10 bases; junction bases not matched to a gene: 14. Germline lookup yields CDR1 SGHTA and CDR2 FQGNSA. CDR3 amino acids: CASSLGTSGRAGPAEQFF. For the CDR3, the DNA is TGTGCCAGCAGCCTGGGGACTAGCGGGAGGGCAGGTCCCGCGGAGCAGTTCTTC.

The chain has TRBV27 and TRBJ1-2; D is uncertain. Germline loops: CDR1 MNHEY, CDR2 SMNVEV (reference sequence). There are 14 residues in the CDR3. V was shortened by 5 bases and J by 5 bases, with 15 bases between the two germline ends. CDR3 in amino acids: CASSTRMSGYGYTF. DNA of the CDR3: TGTGCCAGCAGTACCCGGATGTCGGGGTATGGCTACACCTTC.

CDR3 bases: TGTGCCAGCAGCCCGACAGTAACAGAGACCCAGTACTTC. This gives the protein CASSPTVTETQYF. The chain joins TRBV7-7 to TRBJ2-5; possibly TRBD1 for D (5 bases). Germline loops: CDR1 SSHAT, CDR2 FNYEAQ (reference sequence). CDR3 length: 13 amino acids. Trimming stripped 5 bases from V and 4 bases from J, with 11 bases between.

V and J are TRBV2 and TRBJ2-1, with a weak D call TRBD1 (5 bases). This CDR3 contains 13 residues. V was pared by 6 bases and J by 5 bases, with 11 bases between. CDR1 SNHLY and CDR2 FYNNEI come from the germline V gene. CDR3 protein: CASRADTHNEQFF. In DNA form, the CDR3 reads TGTGCCAGCAGGGCGGACACTCACAATGAGCAGTTCTTC.